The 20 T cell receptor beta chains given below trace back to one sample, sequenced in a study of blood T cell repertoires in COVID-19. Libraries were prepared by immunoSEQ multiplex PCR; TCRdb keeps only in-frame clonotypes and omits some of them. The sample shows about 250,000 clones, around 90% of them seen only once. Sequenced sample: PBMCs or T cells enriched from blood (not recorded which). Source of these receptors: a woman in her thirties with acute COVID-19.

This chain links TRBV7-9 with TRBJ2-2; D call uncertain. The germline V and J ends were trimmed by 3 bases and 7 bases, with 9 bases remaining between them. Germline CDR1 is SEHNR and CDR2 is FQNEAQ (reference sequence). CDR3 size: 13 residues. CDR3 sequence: CASSFPGGGELFF. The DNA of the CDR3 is TGTGCCAGCAGCTTTCCCGGTGGCGGGGAGCTGTTTTTT. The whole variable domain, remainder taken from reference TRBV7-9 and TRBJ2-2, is DTGVSQNPRHKITKRGQNVTFRCDPISEHNRLYWYRQTLGQGPEFLTYFQNEAQLEKSRLLSDRFSAERPKGSFSTLEIQRTEQGDSAMYLCASSFPGGGELFFGEGSRLTVL.

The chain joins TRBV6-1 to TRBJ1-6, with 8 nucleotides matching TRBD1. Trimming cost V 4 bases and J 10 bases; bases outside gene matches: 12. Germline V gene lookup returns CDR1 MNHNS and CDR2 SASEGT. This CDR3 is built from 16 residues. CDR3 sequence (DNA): TGTGCCAGCAGTGCACAACCACAGGGGGGAAAGTCACCCCTCCACTTT. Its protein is CASSAQPQGGKSPLHF.

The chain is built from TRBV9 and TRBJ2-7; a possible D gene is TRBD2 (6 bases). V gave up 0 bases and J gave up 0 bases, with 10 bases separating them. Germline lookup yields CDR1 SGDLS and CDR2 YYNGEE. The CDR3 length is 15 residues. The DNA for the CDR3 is TGTGCCAGCAGCGTAGGAGTAGCGGCCTCCTACGAGCAGTACTTC. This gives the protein CASSVGVAASYEQYF.

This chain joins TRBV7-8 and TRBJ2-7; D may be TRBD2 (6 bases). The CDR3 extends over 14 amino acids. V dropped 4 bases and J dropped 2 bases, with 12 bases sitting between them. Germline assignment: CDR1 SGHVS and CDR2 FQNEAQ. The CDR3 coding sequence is TGTGCCAGCAGCTCCTCTCTAGCGCCCTACGAGCAGTACTTC. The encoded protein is CASSSSLAPYEQYF. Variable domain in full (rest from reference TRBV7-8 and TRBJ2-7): GAGVSQSPRYKVAKRGQDVALRCDPISGHVSLFWYQQALGQGPEFLTYFQNEAQLDKSGLPSDRFFAERPEGSVSTLKIQRTQQEDSAVYLCASSSSLAPYEQYFGPGTRLTVT.

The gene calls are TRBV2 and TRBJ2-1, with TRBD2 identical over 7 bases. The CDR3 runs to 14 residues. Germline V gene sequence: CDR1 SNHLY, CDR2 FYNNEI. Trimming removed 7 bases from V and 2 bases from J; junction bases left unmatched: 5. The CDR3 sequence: CASTWTRTYNEQFF. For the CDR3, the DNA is TGTGCCAGCACCTGGACTAGAACCTACAATGAGCAGTTCTTC.

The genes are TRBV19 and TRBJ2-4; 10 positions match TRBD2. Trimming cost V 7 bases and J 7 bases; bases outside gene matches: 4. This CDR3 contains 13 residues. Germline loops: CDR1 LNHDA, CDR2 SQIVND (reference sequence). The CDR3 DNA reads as TGTGCCAGTAACCGTAGCGGGGGGAACATTCAGTACTTC. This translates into CASNRSGGNIQYF.

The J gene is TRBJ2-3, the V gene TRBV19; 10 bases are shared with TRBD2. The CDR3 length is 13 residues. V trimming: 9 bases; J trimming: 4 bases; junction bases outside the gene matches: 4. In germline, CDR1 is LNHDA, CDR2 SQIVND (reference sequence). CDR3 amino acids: CARTSGCPDTQYF. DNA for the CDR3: TGTGCCAGGACTAGCGGGTGCCCAGATACGCAGTATTTT. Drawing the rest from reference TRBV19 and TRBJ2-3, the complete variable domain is DGGITQSPKYLFRKEGQNVTLSCEQNLNHDAMYWYRQDPGQGLRLIYYSQIVNDFQKGDIAEGYSVSREKKESFPLTVTSAQKNPTAFYLCARTSGCPDTQYFGPGTRLTVL.

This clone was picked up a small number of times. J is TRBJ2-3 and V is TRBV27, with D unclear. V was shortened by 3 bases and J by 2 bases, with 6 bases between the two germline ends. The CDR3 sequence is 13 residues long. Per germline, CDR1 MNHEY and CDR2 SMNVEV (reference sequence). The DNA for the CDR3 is TGTGCCAGCAGTTTCACAGTCACAGATACGCAGTATTTT. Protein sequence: CASSFTVTDTQYF.

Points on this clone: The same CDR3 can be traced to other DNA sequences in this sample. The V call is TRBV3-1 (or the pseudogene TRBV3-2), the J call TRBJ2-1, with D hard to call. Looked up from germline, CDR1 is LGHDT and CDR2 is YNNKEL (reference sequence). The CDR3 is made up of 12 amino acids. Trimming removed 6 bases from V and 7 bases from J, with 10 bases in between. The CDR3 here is CASSLERNEQFF. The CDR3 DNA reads TGTGCCAGCAGTCTCGAGAGGAATGAGCAGTTCTTC.

Here the CDR3 reads CASRRAANGRSLYNEQFF. Written as DNA, the CDR3 is TGCGCCAGCCGTCGCGCGGCTAACGGGAGGTCTTTGTACAATGAGCAGTTCTTC. This rearrangement joins TRBV5-1 to TRBJ2-1; 7 bases are a match to TRBD2. Per the germline V gene, CDR1 is SGHRS and CDR2 is YFSETQ. The J segment lost 4 bases and the V segment lost 7 bases, leaving 20 bases of the junction unmatched. This CDR3 is 18 amino acids long.

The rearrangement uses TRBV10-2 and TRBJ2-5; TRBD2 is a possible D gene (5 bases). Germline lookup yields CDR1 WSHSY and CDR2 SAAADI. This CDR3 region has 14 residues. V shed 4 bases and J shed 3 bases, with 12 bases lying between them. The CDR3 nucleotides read TGCGCCAGCAGTGTCGGACTCGAGGAAGAGACCCAGTACTTC. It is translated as CASSVGLEEETQYF.

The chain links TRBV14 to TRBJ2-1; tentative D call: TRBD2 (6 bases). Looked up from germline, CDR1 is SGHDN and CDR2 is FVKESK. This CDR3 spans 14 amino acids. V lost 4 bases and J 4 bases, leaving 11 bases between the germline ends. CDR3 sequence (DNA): TGTGCCAGCAGCCGGGACTGGAATTACAATGAGCAGTTCTTC. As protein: CASSRDWNYNEQFF. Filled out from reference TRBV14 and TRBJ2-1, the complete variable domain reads EAGVTQFPSHSVIEKGQTVTLRCDPISGHDNLYWYRRVMGKEIKFLLHFVKESKQDESGMPNNRFLAERTGGTYSTLKVQPAELEDSGVYFCASSRDWNYNEQFFGPGTRLTVL.

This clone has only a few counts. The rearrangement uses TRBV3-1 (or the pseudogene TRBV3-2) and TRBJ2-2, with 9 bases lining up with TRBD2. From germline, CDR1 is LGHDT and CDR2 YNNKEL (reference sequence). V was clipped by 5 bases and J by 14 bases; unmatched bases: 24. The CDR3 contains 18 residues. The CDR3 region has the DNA TGTGCCAGCAGCGAGAGCAGGGAGGGCGCGGTATTACTAGCGGGTCTGTTTTTT. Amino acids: CASSESREGAVLLAGLFF.

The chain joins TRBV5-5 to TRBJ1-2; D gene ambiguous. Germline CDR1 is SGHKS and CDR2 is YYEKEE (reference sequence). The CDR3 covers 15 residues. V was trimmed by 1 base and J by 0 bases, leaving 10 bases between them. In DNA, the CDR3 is TGTGCCAGCAGCTTGCGGGCGGGGACTAACTATGGCTACACCTTC. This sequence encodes CASSLRAGTNYGYTF.

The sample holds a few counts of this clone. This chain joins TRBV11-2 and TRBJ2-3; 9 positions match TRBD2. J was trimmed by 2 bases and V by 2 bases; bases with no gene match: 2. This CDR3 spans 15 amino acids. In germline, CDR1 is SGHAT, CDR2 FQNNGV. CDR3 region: CASSLLAGATDTQYF. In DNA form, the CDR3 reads TGTGCCAGCAGCTTATTAGCGGGGGCCACAGATACGCAGTATTTT.

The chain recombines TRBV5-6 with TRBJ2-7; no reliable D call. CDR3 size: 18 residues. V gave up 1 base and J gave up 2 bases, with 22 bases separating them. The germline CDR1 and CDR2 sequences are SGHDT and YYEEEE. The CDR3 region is CASSLSSVNLGRPYEQYF. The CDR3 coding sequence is TGTGCCAGCAGCTTGTCGTCCGTAAACCTGGGCAGGCCCTACGAGCAGTACTTC.

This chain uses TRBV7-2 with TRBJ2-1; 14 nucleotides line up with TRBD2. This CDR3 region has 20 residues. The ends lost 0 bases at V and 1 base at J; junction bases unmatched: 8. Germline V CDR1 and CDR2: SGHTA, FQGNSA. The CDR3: CASSLAPPGLAGASYNEQFF. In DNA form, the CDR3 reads TGTGCCAGCAGCTTAGCCCCACCGGGACTAGCGGGGGCTTCCTACAATGAGCAGTTCTTC.

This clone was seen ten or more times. The CDR3 region has the DNA TGTGCCAGCAGTTTGACTACCCCCGGCGAGCAGTACTTC. Encoded protein: CASSLTTPGEQYF. The rearrangement links TRBV12-3 or TRBV12-4 to TRBJ2-7, with D tentatively TRBD2 (5 bases). This CDR3 is 13 amino acids long. The V gene lost 3 bases and the J gene lost 6 bases, with 12 bases spanning the gap.

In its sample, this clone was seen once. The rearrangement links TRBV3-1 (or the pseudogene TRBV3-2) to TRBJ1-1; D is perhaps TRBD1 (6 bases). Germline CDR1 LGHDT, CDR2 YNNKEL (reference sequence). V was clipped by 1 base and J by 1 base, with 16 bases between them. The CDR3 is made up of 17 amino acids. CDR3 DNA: TGTGCCAGCAGCCAAGCCGGGAGGGGGTCTCGGAACACTGAAGCTTTCTTT. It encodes CASSQAGRGSRNTEAFF.

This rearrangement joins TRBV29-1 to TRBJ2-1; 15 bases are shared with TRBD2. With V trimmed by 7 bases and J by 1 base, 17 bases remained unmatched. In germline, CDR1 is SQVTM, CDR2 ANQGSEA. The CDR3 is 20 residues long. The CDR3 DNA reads TGCAGCGCCGGAGCTACAGGAGGGACTAGCGGGAGGTTGTCCTACAATGAGCAGTTCTTC. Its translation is CSAGATGGTSGRLSYNEQFF.